The rows below give T cell receptor beta chains drawn from one sample of a study of response to subunit inactivated influenza vaccine. TCRdb analysed the RT-PCR reads with MiXCR anew, one entry per CDR3 protein. This table has about 540,000 distinct CDR3 sequences, around 21% appearing once. This sample also appeared in a second study, on T cells expressing NK-cell markers.

Sample: CD4+ T cells sorted from PBMCs, taken approximately 13 days after vaccination. The receptors come from a man aged 45-65 years who received an inactivated influenza vaccine. CDR3s include the opening cysteine and the closing phenylalanine or tryptophan. The order of the fields is clone size, J gene, D gene, V gene, CDR3 protein, CDR3 DNA. A D gene is named only where the DNA matches it firmly. The size entry is marked missing in some rows and otherwise reads once, few, many or a size class.

>NA|TRBJ2-5|TRBD2|TRBV3-1
CASSPVAGYETQYF
TGTGCCAGCAGCCCCGTAGCGGGGTATGAGACCCAGTACTTC
>NA|TRBJ1-1|NA|TRBV20-1
CSARDSGNTEAFF
TGCAGTGCTAGAGATAGCGGGAACACTGAAGCTTTCTTT
>NA|TRBJ2-5|NA|TRBV24-1
CATSEGGDETQYF
TGTGCCACCAGTGAGGGGGGCGACGAGACCCAGTACTTC
>NA|TRBJ2-3|NA|TRBV5-1
CASSLNSVRMDTQYF
TGCGCCAGCAGCTTGAATTCAGTCCGGATGGATACGCAGTATTTT
>NA|TRBJ2-5|NA|TRBV15
CATSRGEETQYF
TGTGCCACCAGCAGGGGCGAAGAGACCCAGTACTTC
>few|TRBJ2-7|TRBD2|TRBV6-1
CASSITSGSFNEQYF
TGTGCCAGCAGTATCACTAGCGGGAGTTTCAACGAGCAGTACTTC
>NA|TRBJ2-2|TRBD2|TRBV9
CASSPEAGGPIVELFF
TGTGCCAGCAGCCCAGAGGCGGGAGGGCCGATCGTGGAGCTGTTTTTT
>many|TRBJ1-6|NA|TRBV7-8
CASSLDSGRGSSPLHF
TGTGCCAGCAGCTTAGATTCAGGCAGGGGCAGTTCACCCCTCCACTTT
>NA|TRBJ2-1|TRBD2|TRBV10-3
CAISGTKIITSYNEQFF
TGTGCCATCTCTGGGACTAAGATAATTACTTCCTACAATGAGCAGTTCTTC
>NA|TRBJ2-7|TRBD2|TRBV18
CASSPQTSGRTEQYF
TGTGCCAGCTCACCACAGACTAGCGGGAGGACCGAGCAGTACTTC
>few|TRBJ2-7|NA|TRBV3-1
CASSQGRTPDYEQYF
TGTGCCAGCAGCCAAGGTCGGACGCCCGACTACGAGCAGTACTTC
>NA|TRBJ1-4|TRBD1|TRBV18
CASSPRTGVANEKLFF
TGTGCCAGCTCACCCCGGACAGGGGTAGCTAATGAAAAACTGTTTTTT
>NA|TRBJ2-1|NA|TRBV2
CASSLRHTGLYNEQFF
TGTGCCAGCAGTCTCCGCCATACCGGACTATACAATGAGCAGTTCTTC
>NA|TRBJ2-7|TRBD1|TRBV6-2/TRBV6-3
CASSSQDRASSYEQYF
TGTGCCAGCAGTTCCCAGGACAGGGCGAGCTCCTACGAGCAGTACTTC
>NA|TRBJ2-1|NA|TRBV29-1
CSVEEGGYNEQFF
TGCAGCGTTGAAGAGGGCGGATACAATGAGCAGTTCTTC
>NA|TRBJ2-5|NA|TRBV11-2
CASSLTGTPKETQYF
TGTGCCAGCAGCTTGACCGGGACACCAAAAGAGACCCAGTACTTC
>NA|TRBJ2-2|NA|TRBV3-1
CASSQGSGPNTGELFF
TGTGCCAGCAGCCAAGGATCTGGCCCGAACACCGGGGAGCTGTTTTTT
>NA|TRBJ1-5|NA|TRBV20-1
CSARDLGGAGNQPQHF
TGCAGTGCTAGAGATTTAGGAGGGGCTGGCAATCAGCCCCAGCATTTT
>NA|TRBJ2-2|NA|TRBV3-1
CASSDAGRNTGELFF
TGTGCCAGCAGCGACGCGGGGAGAAACACCGGGGAGCTGTTTTTT
>NA|TRBJ2-7|TRBD2|TRBV28
CASSLRRERTYEQYF
TGTGCCAGCAGTTTAAGGCGGGAGCGAACCTACGAGCAGTACTTC
>few|TRBJ2-3|NA|TRBV20-1
CSASGINTDTQYF
TGCAGTGCTAGCGGGATCAACACAGATACGCAGTATTTT
>NA|TRBJ1-1|NA|TRBV20-1
CSARVPQNTEAFF
TGCAGTGCTAGAGTTCCACAGAACACTGAAGCTTTCTTT
>NA|TRBJ2-2|NA|TRBV2
CASSWKEAAGELFF
TGTGCCAGCAGTTGGAAGGAGGCGGCCGGGGAGCTGTTTTTT
>NA|TRBJ1-4|NA|TRBV9
CASSVGGAGAINEKLFF
TGTGCCAGCAGCGTAGGTGGGGCAGGGGCCATTAATGAAAAACTGTTTTTT
>NA|TRBJ1-3|TRBD1|TRBV18
CASSPPRGQAGNTIYF
TGTGCCAGCTCACCACCTAGAGGACAGGCTGGAAACACCATATATTTT
>NA|TRBJ2-2|TRBD1|TRBV14
CASSPLGREGASGGELFF
TGTGCCAGCAGCCCACTGGGGAGAGAGGGGGCGTCTGGCGGGGAGCTGTTTTTT
>few|TRBJ2-1|TRBD2|TRBV20-1
CSAPRQASGSRPHEQFF
TGCAGTGCCCCGCGGCAAGCTAGCGGGAGCCGACCGCATGAGCAGTTCTTC
>NA|TRBJ2-1|NA|TRBV25-1
CASMEVYNEQFF
TGTGCCAGCATGGAAGTCTACAATGAGCAGTTCTTC
>NA|TRBJ1-1|TRBD1|TRBV6-5
CASSYAQGGPEAFF
TGTGCCAGCAGTTACGCTCAGGGGGGCCCTGAAGCTTTCTTT
>NA|TRBJ2-7|NA|TRBV20-1
CSAPAAGSYEQYF
TGCAGTGCGCCCGCGGCAGGGTCGTACGAGCAGTACTTC
>NA|TRBJ2-7|TRBD1|TRBV7-2
CASSTSPWTGSYEQYF
TGTGCCAGCAGCACCTCGCCTTGGACAGGGTCCTACGAGCAGTACTTC
>NA|TRBJ2-1|TRBD1|TRBV20-1
CSARDLTDRALSYNEQFF
TGCAGTGCTAGAGATCTAACTGACAGGGCGTTATCCTACAATGAGCAGTTCTTC
>NA|TRBJ2-6|NA|TRBV7-9
CASSFHSSGANVLTF
TGTGCCAGCAGCTTCCACAGCTCTGGGGCCAACGTCCTGACTTTC
>few|TRBJ1-1|NA|TRBV3-1
CASSPFSRVNTEAFF
TGTGCCAGCAGCCCTTTCTCCAGGGTGAACACTGAAGCTTTCTTT
>NA|TRBJ2-2|NA|TRBV25-1
CASIIPNTGELFF
TGTGCCAGCATCATTCCGAACACCGGGGAGCTGTTTTTT
>few|TRBJ2-1|NA|TRBV5-1
CASSLGSTAGLCSYNEQFF
TGCGCCAGCAGCTTGGGGAGCACGGCGGGGCTCTGCTCCTACAATGAGCAGTTCTTC
>few|TRBJ1-1|TRBD1|TRBV5-1
CASSRWTGDVSEAFF
TGCGCCAGCAGCAGATGGACAGGGGACGTTAGTGAAGCTTTCTTT
>few|TRBJ2-3|TRBD2|TRBV9
CASSGRVGLAGRGADTQYF
TGTGCCAGCAGCGGACGAGTGGGACTAGCGGGGCGGGGAGCAGATACGCAGTATTTT
>NA|TRBJ2-3|NA|TRBV20-1
CSAPPSSLGSKDTQYF
TGCAGTGCCCCACCTAGTAGTCTCGGAAGCAAGGATACGCAGTATTTT
>few|TRBJ2-7|TRBD1|TRBV5-6
CASGTGGLSYEQYF
TGTGCCAGCGGGACAGGGGGCCTCTCCTACGAGCAGTACTTC
>NA|TRBJ1-4|NA|TRBV18
CASSPPGRTNEKLFF
TGTGCCAGCTCACCACCGGGACGGACTAATGAAAAACTGTTTTTT
>NA|TRBJ2-2|TRBD1|TRBV6-1
CASSPGTGRSGELFF
TGTGCCAGCAGTCCGGGGACAGGGAGGTCCGGGGAGCTGTTTTTT
>few|TRBJ2-7|NA|TRBV12-3/TRBV12-4
CASSLYGSDGEQYF
TGTGCCAGCAGTTTATATGGGTCTGACGGCGAGCAGTACTTC
>few|TRBJ2-7|NA|TRBV9
CASSVGLDTSYEQYF
TGTGCCAGCAGCGTCGGATTGGACACCTCCTACGAGCAGTACTTC
>NA|TRBJ2-7|TRBD1|TRBV18
CASSLLGTGISYEQYF
TGTGCCAGCTCACTACTTGGGACAGGGATATCCTACGAGCAGTACTTC
>NA|TRBJ2-7|NA|TRBV4-2
CASSPRSSRSYEQYF
TGTGCCAGCAGCCCACGATCTAGCCGCTCCTACGAGCAGTACTTC
>NA|TRBJ2-6|NA|TRBV20-1
CSAPQGPGGANVLTF
TGCAGCGCCCCACAGGGCCCAGGGGGGGCCAACGTCCTGACTTTC